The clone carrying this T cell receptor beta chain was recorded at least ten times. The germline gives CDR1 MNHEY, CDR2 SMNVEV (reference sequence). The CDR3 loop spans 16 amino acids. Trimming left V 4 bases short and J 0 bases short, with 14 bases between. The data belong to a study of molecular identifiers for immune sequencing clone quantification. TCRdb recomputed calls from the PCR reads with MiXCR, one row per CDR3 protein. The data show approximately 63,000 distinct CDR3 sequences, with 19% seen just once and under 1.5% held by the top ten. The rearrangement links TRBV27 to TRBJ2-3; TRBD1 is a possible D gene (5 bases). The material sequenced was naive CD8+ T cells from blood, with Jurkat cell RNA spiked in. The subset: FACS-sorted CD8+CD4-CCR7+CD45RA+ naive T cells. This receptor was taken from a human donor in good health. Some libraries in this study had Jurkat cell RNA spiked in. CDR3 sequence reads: CASSWGSALSTDTQYF. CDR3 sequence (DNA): TGTGCCAGCAGTTGGGGCTCGGCACTTAGCACAGATACGCAGTATTTT.